Only one count was recorded for the clone carrying this T cell receptor beta chain. The entry originates in a study of blood T cell repertoires in COVID-19. About the research overall: COVID-19 samples collected from the United States, Italy and Spain covered acute and convalescent phases. PBMCs, B-cell-depleted T cells, or T cells provided the cDNA or gDNA that made up the material.

CDR1 is SGHRS and CDR2 is YFSETQ in the germline V gene. CDR3 length: 14 residues. V was cut by 4 bases and J by 1 base, with 11 bases left in between. Per the authors' pipeline: Cell counts per sample came from amplifying reference gene primers. The protocol was immunoSEQ multiplex PCR, while the TCRdb copy is restricted to in-frame clones and leaves out a portion. Clonal size and the V and J genes are those of that table, whereas D and trimming came from the DNA. The table has about 150,000 clones, roughly 83% seen once. The chain is built from TRBV5-1 and TRBJ1-2; no clear D. This sequence originates from a woman aged 60-75 years with acute or convalescent COVID-19. Sequenced: peripheral blood. The CDR3 is CASSAGLVNYGYTF. The CDR3 DNA follows: TGCGCCAGCAGCGCGGGCCTTGTTAACTATGGCTACACCTTC.